This T cell receptor beta chain was sequenced for a study of T cells after yellow fever vaccination. Notes on the study in general: Among primary-vaccination clones, most reappeared after the booster, at approximately 97% for CD4 and approximately 88% for CD8.

Turning to this clonotype: Antigen unknown.

From the 5' RACE reads, TCRdb called clonotypes with MiXCR, one entry per CDR3 protein. This sample has a few hundred thousand distinct CDR3 sequences; roughly a sixth occur once, and the top ten carry roughly a sixth. Trimming took 0 bases from V and 13 from J, leaving 13 bases between them. CDR3 size: 14 residues. CDR1 is ENHRY and CDR2 is SYGVKD in the germline V gene. The TCR comes from a man aged 18 to 35 who received the YFV17D yellow fever vaccine. This specimen consisted of PBMCs, obtained 5 days after the first yellow fever vaccination. V and J are TRBV10-3 and TRBJ1-6; D not certain. The DNA for the CDR3 is TGTGCCATCAGTGAGTCATACACCAGCCAGCCCCTCCACTTT. Its protein is CAISESYTSQPLHF.